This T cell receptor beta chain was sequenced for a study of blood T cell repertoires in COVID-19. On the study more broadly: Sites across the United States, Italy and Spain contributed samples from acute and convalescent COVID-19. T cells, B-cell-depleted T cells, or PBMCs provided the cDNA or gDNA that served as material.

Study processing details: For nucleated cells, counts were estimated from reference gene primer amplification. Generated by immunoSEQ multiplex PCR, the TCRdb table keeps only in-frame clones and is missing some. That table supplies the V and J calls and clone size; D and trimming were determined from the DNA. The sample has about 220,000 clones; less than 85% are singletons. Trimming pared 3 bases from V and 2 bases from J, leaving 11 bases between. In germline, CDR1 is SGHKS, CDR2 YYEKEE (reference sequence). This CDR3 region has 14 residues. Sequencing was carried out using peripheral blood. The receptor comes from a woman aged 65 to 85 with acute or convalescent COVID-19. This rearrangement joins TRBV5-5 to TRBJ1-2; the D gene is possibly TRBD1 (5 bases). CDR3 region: CASSSGNGNYGYTF. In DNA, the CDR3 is TGTGCCAGCAGCTCAGGGAACGGGAACTATGGCTACACCTTC. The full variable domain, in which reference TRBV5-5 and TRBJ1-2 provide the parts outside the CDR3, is DAGVTQSPTHLIKTRGQQVTLRCSPISGHKSVSWYQQVLGQGPQFIFQYYEKEERGRGNFPDRFSARQFPNYSSELNVNALLLGDSALYLCASSSGNGNYGYTFGSGTRLTVV.